This TCR beta chain is drawn from a study of CD8 T cells in ankylosing spondylitis. One entry per CDR3 protein results from TCRdb running MiXCR on the 5' RACE reads. The repertoire holds about 840,000 distinct CDR3 sequences, about 12% seen once, with under 0.6% in the top ten. Worth noting for this clonotype: Antigen specificity is unknown. Germline is not matched at one junction end, which may reflect a read error.

Study findings and constraints: Characteristic of ankylosing spondylitis blood, it appeared, was a TCR beta motif comprising about 8 highly homologous variants. Clones linked to the disease showed a CD8+ phenotype. They occurred at relatively low frequencies in peripheral blood.

The germline CDR1 and CDR2 sequences are MGHRA and YSYEKL. This CDR3 is 14 amino acids long. This receptor was identified in a male donor with ankylosing spondylitis. This rearrangement joins TRBV4-1 to TRBJ1-2; 7 bases match TRBD1. The sequencing input was blood, either unsorted or a sorted T cell fraction (not recorded which). The CDR3: CVSSHTGAYYGYTF. The CDR3 DNA is TGCGTCAGCAGCCACACAGGGGCCTACTATGGCTACACCTTC.